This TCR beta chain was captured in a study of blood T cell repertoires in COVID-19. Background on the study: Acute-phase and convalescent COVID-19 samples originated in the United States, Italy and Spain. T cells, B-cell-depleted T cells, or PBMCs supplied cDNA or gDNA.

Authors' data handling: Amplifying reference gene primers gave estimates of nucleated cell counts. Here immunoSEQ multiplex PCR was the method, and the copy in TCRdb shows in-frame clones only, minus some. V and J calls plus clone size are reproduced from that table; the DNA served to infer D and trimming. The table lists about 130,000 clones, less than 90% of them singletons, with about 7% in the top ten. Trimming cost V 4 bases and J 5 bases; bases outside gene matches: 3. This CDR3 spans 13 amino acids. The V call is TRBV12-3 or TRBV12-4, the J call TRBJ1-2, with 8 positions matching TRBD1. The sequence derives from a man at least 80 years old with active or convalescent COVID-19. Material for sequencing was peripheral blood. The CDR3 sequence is CASSSRQGYGYTF. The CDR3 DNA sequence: TGTGCCAGCAGTTCACGACAGGGGTATGGCTACACCTTC.